These 9 T cell receptor beta chains share one sample of origin, sequenced in a study of blood T cell repertoires in COVID-19 (dated by TCRdb to 2018 to 2021). The method behind the library was the immunoSEQ multiplex PCR assay. In its TCRdb copy, this immuneACCESS table keeps in-frame sequences only and misses some clones. Where compared with another copy, unresolved V genes explain less than half of these, and the others have no known cause. A total of over 85,000 clones appear in this sample, approximately 90% of them only once. The top ten clones comprise approximately 15% of the sample. What was sequenced was peripheral blood. Receptors originate from a human donor in a cohort sampled during active COVID-19.

The chain carries TRBV6-5 and TRBJ2-5; D is possibly TRBD1 (5 bases). Per the germline V gene, CDR1 is MNHEY and CDR2 is SVGAGI. The CDR3 length is 13 residues. V lost 6 bases to trimming and J lost 1 base, with 9 bases between them. CDR3 DNA: TGTGCCAGCAGGGAGACAGTCCAAGAGACCCAGTACTTC. It codes for CASRETVQETQYF.

The V call is TRBV18, the J call TRBJ2-3; TRBD2 matches at 15 bases. With 3 bases clipped from V and 3 bases from J, the junction kept 1 base outside the gene matches. The CDR3 contains 16 residues. Germline lookup yields CDR1 KGHSH and CDR2 LQKENI. The DNA of the CDR3 is TGTGCCAGCTCACCGGGACTAGCGGGAGGTACAGATACGCAGTATTTT. Residues: CASSPGLAGGTDTQYF.

The chain carries TRBV28 and TRBJ1-4, with a weak D call TRBD1 (6 bases). The V end lost 4 bases, the J end lost 4 bases, and 22 bases lay between the germline ends. The CDR3 is 18 residues long. Germline CDR1 and CDR2: MDHEN and SYDVKM. The CDR3 DNA reads TGTGCCAGCAGTTCCGACTCGTTCAACAGGGAGATTAATGAAAAACTGTTTTTT. Its protein is CASSSDSFNREINEKLFF. The whole variable domain, remainder taken from reference TRBV28 and TRBJ1-4, is DVKVTQSSRYLVKRTGEKVFLECVQDMDHENMFWYRQDPGLGLRLIYFSYDVKMKEKGDIPEGYSVSREKKERFSLILESASTNQTSMYLCASSSDSFNREINEKLFFGSGTQLSVL.

This sequence joins TRBV3-1 (or the pseudogene TRBV3-2) and TRBJ2-7, with 16 positions matching TRBD2. The germline V gene encodes CDR1 LGHDT and CDR2 YNNKEL (reference sequence). Trimming removed 6 bases from V and 5 bases from J; junction bases left unmatched: 4. The CDR3 length is 15 residues. The DNA for the CDR3 is TGTGCCAGCAGGGGGACTAGCGGGAGGGCCCACGAGCAGTACTTC. This gives the protein CASRGTSGRAHEQYF.

V and J are TRBV6-2 or TRBV6-3 and TRBJ1-2; D not resolved. The germline V gene encodes CDR1 MNHEY and CDR2 SVGEGT. V lost 6 bases and J 9 bases, leaving 14 bases between the germline ends. The CDR3 is 12 residues long. CDR3 coding DNA: TGTGCCAGCAGCACCAAAGCGAGAAGCTACACCTTC. This sequence encodes CASSTKARSYTF.

The table lists this clone with a few counts. The rearrangement uses TRBV11-2 and TRBJ2-2, with 9 nucleotides matching TRBD2. Per germline, CDR1 SGHAT and CDR2 FQNNGV. This CDR3 is 19 amino acids long. J gave up 3 bases and V 3 bases, and 14 bases lay outside the gene matches. The CDR3 DNA reads as TGTGCCAGCAGCTTTTTGCGCGGGGGGGCGGGCAAGTACACCGGGGAGCTGTTTTTT. Translating gives CASSFLRGGAGKYTGELFF.

The chain recombines TRBV29-1 with TRBJ1-4, with D tentatively TRBD1 (6 bases). V was trimmed by 4 bases and J by 8 bases, leaving 20 bases between them. Looked up from germline, CDR1 is SQVTM and CDR2 is ANQGSEA. There are 15 residues in the CDR3. The CDR3 sequence: CSVGWQGPMREKLFF. The CDR3 nucleotides are TGCAGCGTTGGCTGGCAGGGGCCGATGAGAGAAAAACTGTTTTTT.

The V call is TRBV6-5, the J call TRBJ2-7; 13 positions match TRBD2. The germline gives CDR1 MNHEY, CDR2 SVGAGI. V was pared by 9 bases and J by 1 base, with 6 bases of the junction left unmatched. CDR3 length: 15 residues. The DNA of the CDR3 is TGTGCCAGTACTAGCGGGGGGGCCTTATCCTACGAGCAGTACTTC. This gives the protein CASTSGGALSYEQYF.

The V gene is TRBV5-6, the J gene TRBJ2-5; 8 nucleotides align to TRBD2. There are 16 residues in the CDR3. The V gene end was trimmed by 1 base and the J gene end by 5 bases; junction bases not matched to a gene: 10. Germline CDR1 SGHDT, CDR2 YYEEEE. The chain's CDR3 is CASSLRLAGLTETQYF. CDR3 DNA: TGTGCCAGCAGCTTGAGGCTAGCGGGTTTAACGGAGACCCAGTACTTC. Variable domain in full (rest from reference TRBV5-6 and TRBJ2-5): DAGVTQSPTHLIKTRGQQVTLRCSPKSGHDTVSWYQQALGQGPQFIFQYYEEEERQRGNFPDRFSGHQFPNYSSELNVNALLLGDSALYLCASSLRLAGLTETQYFGPGTRLLVL.